The entry below gives a single T cell receptor (beta chain) sequence along with its context. Original analysis: Reference gene primer amplification gave nucleated cell count estimates. Clones were sequenced by immunoSEQ multiplex PCR, and TCRdb holds only the in-frame ones, with some missing. The D gene and trimming were derived from the DNA, and the V and J assignments and clone size from that table. The sample yields about 69,000 clones, around 77% seen once. The sample belongs to a study of blood T cell repertoires in COVID-19. Study summary: Samples of COVID-19 (acute and convalescent) were obtained from the United States, Italy and Spain. PBMCs, B-cell-depleted T cells, or T cells were the source of the cDNA or gDNA that made up the material.

The CDR3 extends over 14 amino acids. V gave up 0 bases and J gave up 0 bases, with 6 bases separating them. Germline V gene data show CDR1 as MNHEY and CDR2 as SVGAGI. The J gene is TRBJ2-7, the V gene TRBV6-5, with a weak D call TRBD1 (5 bases). Input material: peripheral blood. This TCR came from a man in his 60s with acute or convalescent COVID-19. The CDR3 loop reads CASSYSQGSYEQYF. The CDR3 region has the DNA TGTGCCAGCAGTTACTCGCAGGGCTCCTACGAGCAGTACTTC.